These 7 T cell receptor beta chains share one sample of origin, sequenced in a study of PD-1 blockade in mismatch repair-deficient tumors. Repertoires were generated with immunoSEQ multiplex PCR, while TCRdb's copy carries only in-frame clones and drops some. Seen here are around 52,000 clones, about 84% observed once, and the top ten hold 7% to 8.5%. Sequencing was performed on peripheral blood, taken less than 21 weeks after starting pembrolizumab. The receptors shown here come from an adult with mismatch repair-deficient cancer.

Here the CDR3 reads CASSESFSGGEAFF. For the CDR3, the DNA is TGTGCCAGCAGCGAATCGTTCAGCGGTGGGGAAGCTTTCTTT. This sequence joins TRBV7-9 and TRBJ1-1, with unresolved D. The CDR3 has 14 amino acids. V was shortened by 5 bases and J by 8 bases, with 18 bases between the two germline ends. Germline V gene lookup returns CDR1 SEHNR and CDR2 FQNEAQ (reference sequence).

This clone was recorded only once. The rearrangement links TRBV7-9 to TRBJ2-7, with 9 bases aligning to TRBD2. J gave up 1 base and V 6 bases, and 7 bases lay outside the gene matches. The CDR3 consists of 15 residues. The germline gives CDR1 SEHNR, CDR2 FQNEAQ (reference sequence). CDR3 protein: CASSSGTSRSYEQYF. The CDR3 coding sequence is TGTGCCAGCAGTTCCGGGACTAGCAGATCCTACGAGCAGTACTTC.

CDR3 sequence reads: CASSQPAGAQETQYF. CDR3 nucleotide sequence: TGTGCCAGCAGCCAACCCGCGGGGGCTCAAGAGACCCAGTACTTC. This chain uses TRBV4-2 with TRBJ2-5, with D possibly being TRBD2 (7 bases). The CDR3 extends over 15 amino acids. Trimming took 2 bases from V and 2 from J, leaving 12 bases between them. Germline V gene data show CDR1 as LGHNA and CDR2 as YNFKEQ.

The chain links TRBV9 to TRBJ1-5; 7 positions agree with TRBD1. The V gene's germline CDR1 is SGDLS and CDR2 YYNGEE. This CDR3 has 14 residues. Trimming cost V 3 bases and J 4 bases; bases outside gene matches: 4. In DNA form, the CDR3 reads TGTGCCAGCAGCGCCCAGGGGGAGAATCAGCCCCAGCATTTT. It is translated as CASSAQGENQPQHF.

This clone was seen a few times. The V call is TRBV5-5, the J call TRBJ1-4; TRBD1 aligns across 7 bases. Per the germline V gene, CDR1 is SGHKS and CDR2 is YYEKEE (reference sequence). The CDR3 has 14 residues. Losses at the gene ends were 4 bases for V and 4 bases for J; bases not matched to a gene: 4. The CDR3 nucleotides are TGTGCCAGCAGCACCGGGACAGATAATGAAAAACTGTTTTTT. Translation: CASSTGTDNEKLFF.

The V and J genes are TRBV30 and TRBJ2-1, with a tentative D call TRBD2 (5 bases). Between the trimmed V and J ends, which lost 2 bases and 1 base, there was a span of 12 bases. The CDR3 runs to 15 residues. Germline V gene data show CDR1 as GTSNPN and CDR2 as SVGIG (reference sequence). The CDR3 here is CAWSPPGLSYNEQFF. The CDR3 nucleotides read TGTGCCTGGAGTCCTCCGGGATTATCCTACAATGAGCAGTTCTTC. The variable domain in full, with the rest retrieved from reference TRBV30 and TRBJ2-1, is SQTIHQWPATLVQPVGSPLSLECTVEGTSNPNLYWYRQAAGRGLQLLFYSVGIGQISSEVPQNLSASRPQDRQFILSSKKLLLSDSGFYLCAWSPPGLSYNEQFFGPGTRLTVL.

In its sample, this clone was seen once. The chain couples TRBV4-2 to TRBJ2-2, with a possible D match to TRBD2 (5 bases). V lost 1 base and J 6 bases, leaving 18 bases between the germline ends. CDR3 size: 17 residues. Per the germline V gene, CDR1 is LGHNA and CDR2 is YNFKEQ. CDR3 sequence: CASSQGAPGILPGELFF. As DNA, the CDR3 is TGTGCCAGCAGCCAAGGCGCCCCGGGGATCCTGCCCGGGGAGCTGTTTTTT.